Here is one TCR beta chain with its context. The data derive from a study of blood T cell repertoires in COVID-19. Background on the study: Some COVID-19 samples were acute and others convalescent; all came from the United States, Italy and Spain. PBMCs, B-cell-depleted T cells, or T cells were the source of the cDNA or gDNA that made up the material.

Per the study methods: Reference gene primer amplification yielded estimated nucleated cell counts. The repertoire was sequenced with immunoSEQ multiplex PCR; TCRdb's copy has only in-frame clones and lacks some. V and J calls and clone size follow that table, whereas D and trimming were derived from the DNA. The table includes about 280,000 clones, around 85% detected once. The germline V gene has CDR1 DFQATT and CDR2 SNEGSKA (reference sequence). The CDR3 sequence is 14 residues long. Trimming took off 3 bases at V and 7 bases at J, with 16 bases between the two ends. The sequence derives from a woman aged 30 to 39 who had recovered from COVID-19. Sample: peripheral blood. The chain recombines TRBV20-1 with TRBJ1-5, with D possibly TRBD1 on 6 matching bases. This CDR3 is CSASRARGEQPQHF. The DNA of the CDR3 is TGCAGTGCTAGTAGGGCCAGGGGTGAACAGCCCCAGCATTTT.